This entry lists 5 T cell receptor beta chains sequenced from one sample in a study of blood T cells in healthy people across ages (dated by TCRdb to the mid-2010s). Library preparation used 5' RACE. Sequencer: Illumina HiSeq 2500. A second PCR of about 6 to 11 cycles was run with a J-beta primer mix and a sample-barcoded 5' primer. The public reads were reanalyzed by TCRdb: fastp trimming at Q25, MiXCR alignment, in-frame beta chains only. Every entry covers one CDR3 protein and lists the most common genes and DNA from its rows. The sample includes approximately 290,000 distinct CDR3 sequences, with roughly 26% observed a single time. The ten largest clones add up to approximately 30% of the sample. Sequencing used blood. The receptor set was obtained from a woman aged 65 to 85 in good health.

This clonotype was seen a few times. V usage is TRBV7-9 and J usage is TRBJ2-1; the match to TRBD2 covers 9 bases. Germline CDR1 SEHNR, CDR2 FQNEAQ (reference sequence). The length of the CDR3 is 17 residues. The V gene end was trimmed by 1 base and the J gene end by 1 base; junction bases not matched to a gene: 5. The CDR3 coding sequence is TGTGCCAGCAGCTTAGAGTGGGCGGGAGGGTCCTACAATGAGCAGTTCTTC. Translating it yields CASSLEWAGGSYNEQFF.

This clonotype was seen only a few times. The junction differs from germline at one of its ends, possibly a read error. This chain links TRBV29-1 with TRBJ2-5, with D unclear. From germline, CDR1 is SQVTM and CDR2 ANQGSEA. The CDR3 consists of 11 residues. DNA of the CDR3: TGCAGCGTTGAAGATCAAAGGCAGGATGTCTTC. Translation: CSVEDQRQDVF.

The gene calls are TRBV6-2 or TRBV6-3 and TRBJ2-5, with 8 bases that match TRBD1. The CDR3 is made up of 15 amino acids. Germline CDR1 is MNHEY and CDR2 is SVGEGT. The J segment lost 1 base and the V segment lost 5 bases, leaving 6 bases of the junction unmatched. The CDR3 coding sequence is TGTGCCAGCAGTCCGCGGACAGGGATCCAAGAGACCCAGTACTTC. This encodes CASSPRTGIQETQYF.

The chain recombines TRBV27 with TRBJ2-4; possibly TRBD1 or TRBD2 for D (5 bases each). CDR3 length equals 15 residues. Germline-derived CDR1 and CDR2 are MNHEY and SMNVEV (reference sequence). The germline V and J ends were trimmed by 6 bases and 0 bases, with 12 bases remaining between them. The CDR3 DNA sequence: TGTGCCAGCAGCCCCGGGGCGCTAGCCAAAAACATTCAGTACTTC. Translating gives CASSPGALAKNIQYF.

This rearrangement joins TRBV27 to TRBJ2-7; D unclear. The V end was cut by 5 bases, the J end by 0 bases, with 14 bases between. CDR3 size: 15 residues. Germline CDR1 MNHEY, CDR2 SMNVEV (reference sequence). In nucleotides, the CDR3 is TGTGCCAGCAGTCCCTCCGAGCTGTACTCCTACGAGCAGTACTTC. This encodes CASSPSELYSYEQYF.